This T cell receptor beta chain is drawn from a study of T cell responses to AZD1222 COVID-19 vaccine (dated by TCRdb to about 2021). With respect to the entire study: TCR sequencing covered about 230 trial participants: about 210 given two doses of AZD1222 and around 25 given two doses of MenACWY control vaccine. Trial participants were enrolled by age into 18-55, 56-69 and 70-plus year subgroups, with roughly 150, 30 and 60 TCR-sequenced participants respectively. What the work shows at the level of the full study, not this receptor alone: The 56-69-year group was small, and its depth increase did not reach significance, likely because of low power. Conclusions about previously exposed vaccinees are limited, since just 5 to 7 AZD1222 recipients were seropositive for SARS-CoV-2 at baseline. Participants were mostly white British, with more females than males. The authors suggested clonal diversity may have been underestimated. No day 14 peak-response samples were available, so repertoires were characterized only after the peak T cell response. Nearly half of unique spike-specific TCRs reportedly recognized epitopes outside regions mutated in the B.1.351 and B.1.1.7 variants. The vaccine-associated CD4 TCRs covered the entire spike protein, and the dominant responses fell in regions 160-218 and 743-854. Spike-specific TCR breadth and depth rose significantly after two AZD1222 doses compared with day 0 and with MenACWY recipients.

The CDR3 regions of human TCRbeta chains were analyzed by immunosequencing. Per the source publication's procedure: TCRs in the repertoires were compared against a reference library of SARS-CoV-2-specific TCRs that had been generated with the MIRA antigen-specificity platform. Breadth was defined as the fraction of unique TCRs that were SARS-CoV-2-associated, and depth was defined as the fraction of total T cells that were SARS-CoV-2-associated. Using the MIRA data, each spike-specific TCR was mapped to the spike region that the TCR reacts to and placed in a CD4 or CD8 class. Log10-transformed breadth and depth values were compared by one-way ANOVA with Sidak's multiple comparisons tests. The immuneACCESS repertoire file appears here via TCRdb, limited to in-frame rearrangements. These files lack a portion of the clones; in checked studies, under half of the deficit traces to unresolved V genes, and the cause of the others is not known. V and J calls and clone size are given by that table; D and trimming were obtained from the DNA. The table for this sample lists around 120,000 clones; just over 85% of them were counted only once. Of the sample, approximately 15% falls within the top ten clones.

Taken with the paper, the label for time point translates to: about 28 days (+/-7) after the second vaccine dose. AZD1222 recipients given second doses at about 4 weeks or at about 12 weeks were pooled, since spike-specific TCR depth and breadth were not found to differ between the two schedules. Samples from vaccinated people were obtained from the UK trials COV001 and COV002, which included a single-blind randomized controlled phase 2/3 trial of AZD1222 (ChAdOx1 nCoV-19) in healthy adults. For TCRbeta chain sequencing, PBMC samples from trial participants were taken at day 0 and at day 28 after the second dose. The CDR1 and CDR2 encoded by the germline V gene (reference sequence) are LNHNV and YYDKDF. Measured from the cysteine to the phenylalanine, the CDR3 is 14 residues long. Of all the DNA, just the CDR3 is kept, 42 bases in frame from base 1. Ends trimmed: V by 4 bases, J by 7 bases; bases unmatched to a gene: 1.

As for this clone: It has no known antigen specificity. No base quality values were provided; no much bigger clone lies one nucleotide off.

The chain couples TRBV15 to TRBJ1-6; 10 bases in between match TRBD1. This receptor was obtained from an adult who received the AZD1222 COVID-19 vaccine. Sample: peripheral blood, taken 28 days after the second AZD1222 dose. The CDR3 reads CATSKGQGNSPLHF. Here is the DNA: TGTGCCACCAGCAAGGGACAGGGGAATTCACCCCTCCACTTT.